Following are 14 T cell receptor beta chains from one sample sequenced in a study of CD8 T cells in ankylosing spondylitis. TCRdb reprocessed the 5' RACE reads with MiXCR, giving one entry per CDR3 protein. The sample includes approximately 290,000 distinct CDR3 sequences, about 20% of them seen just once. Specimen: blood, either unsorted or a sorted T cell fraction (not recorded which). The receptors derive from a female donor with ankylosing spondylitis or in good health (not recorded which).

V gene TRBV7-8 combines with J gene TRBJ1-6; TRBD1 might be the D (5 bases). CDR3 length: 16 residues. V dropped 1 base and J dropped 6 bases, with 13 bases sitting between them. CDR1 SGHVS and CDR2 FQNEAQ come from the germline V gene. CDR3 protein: CASSLEWTGGNSPLHF. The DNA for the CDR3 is TGTGCCAGCAGCTTAGAATGGACGGGGGGTAATTCACCCCTCCACTTT.

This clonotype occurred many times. The CDR3: CASSLGGRNGELFF. The CDR3 DNA follows: TGTGCCAGCAGTTTAGGAGGAAGGAACGGGGAGCTGTTTTTT. The chain couples TRBV12-3 or TRBV12-4 to TRBJ2-2; no reliable D call. Trimming left V 1 base short and J 7 bases short, with 10 bases between. The CDR3 covers 14 residues.

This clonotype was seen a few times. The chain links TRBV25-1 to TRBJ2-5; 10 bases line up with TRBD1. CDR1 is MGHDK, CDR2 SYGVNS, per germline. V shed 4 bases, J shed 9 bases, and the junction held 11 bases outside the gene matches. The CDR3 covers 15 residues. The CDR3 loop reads CASSVSGQGVAAQYF. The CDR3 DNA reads TGTGCCAGCAGTGTTTCAGGACAGGGGGTTGCGGCCCAGTACTTC.

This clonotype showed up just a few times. CDR3 sequence: CSAGDRNEQYF. CDR3 coding DNA: TGCAGTGCTGGGGACCGCAACGAGCAGTACTTC. The V call is TRBV20-1, the J call TRBJ2-7, with D possibly being TRBD1 or TRBD2 (5 bases each). The CDR3 length is 11 residues. CDR1 and CDR2 from the germline V gene are DFQATT and SNEGSKA (reference sequence). The V end was cut by 5 bases, the J end by 5 bases, with 10 bases between.

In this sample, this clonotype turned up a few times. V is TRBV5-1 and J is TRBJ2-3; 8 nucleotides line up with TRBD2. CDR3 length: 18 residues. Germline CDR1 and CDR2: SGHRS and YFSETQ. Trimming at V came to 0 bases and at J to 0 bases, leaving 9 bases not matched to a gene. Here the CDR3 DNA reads TGCGCCAGCAGCTTGGTTGCCCGCCAGCGGGGGAGCACAGATACGCAGTATTTT. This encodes CASSLVARQRGSTDTQYF. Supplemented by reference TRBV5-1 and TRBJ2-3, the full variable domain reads KAGVTQTPRYLIKTRGQQVTLSCSPISGHRSVSWYQQTPGQGLQFLFEYFSETQRNKGNFPGRFSGRQFSNSRSEMNVSTLELGDSALYLCASSLVARQRGSTDTQYFGPGTRLTVL.

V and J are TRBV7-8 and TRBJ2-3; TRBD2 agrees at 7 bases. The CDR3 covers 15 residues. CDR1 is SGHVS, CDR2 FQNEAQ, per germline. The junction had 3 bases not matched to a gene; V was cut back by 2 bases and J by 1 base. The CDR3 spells CASSLSGIRTDTQYF. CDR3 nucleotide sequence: TGTGCCAGCAGCTTAAGCGGGATCCGCACAGATACGCAGTATTTT.

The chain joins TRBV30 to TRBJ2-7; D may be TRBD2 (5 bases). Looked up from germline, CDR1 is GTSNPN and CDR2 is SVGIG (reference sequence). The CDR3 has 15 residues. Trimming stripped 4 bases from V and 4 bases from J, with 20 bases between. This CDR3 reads CAWTGGHQKWYEQYF. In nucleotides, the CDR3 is TGTGCCTGGACTGGCGGGCACCAAAAGTGGTACGAGCAGTACTTC.

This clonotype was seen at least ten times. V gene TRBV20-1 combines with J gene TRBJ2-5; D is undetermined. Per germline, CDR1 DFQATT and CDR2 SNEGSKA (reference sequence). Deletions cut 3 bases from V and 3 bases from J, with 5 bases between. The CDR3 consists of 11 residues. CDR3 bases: TGCAGTGCTAGTGGGGAAGAGACCCAGTACTTC. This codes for CSASGEETQYF.

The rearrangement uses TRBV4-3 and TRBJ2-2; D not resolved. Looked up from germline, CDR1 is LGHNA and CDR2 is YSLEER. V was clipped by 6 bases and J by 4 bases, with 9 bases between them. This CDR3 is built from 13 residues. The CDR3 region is CASSFGLTGELFF. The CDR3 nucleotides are TGCGCCAGCAGTTTCGGGCTCACCGGGGAGCTGTTTTTT.

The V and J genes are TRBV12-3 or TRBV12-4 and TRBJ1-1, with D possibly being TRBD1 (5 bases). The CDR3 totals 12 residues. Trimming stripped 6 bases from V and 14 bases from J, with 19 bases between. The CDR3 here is CASSPGTAGGFF. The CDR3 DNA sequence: TGTGCCAGCAGCCCCGGGACCGCTGGAGGCTTCTTT.

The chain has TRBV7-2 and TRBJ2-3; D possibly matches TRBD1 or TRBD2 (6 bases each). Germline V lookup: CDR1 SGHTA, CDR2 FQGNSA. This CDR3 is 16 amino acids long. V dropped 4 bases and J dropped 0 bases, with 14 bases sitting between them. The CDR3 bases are TGTGCCAGCAGCTCCCGTGGGGGGCCAAGCACAGATACGCAGTATTTT. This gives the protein CASSSRGGPSTDTQYF.

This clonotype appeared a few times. This CDR3 reads CASSQDFRVDTGELFF. CDR3 sequence (DNA): TGCGCCAGCAGCCAAGATTTCAGGGTTGACACCGGGGAGCTGTTTTTT. The rearrangement joins TRBV4-3 to TRBJ2-2, with a weak D call TRBD1 (5 bases). Looked up from germline, CDR1 is LGHNA and CDR2 is YSLEER. Trimming shortened V by 0 bases and J by 3 bases, and 11 bases separated the two germline ends. This CDR3 has 16 residues.

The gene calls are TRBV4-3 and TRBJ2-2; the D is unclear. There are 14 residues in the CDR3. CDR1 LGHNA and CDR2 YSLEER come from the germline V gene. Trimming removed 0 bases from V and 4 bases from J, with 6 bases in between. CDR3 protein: CASSQDVSTGELFF. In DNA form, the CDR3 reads TGCGCCAGCAGCCAAGATGTGAGCACCGGGGAGCTGTTTTTT.

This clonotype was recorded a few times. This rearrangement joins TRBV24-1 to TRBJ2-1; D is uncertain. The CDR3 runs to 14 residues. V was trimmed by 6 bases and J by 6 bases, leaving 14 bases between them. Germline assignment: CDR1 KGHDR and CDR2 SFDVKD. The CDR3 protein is CATSSNGFANEQFF. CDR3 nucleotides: TGTGCCACCAGTTCAAACGGATTCGCCAATGAGCAGTTCTTC.